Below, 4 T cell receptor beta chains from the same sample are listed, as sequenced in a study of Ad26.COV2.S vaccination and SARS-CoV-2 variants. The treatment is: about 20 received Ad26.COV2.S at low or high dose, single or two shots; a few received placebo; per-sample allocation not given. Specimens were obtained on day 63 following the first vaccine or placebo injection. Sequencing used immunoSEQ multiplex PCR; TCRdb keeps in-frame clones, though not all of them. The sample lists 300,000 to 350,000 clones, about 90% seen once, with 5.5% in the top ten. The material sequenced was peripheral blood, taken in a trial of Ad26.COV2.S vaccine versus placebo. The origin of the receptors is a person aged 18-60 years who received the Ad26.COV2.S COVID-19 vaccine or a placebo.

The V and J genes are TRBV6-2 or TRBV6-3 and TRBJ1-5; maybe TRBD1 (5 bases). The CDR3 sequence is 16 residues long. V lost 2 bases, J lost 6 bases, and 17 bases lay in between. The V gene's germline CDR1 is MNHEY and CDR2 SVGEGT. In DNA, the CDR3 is TGTGCCAGCAGTTACCCCCTTGGGGCAGCGGCTCAGCCCCAGCATTTT. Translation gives CASSYPLGAAAQPQHF.

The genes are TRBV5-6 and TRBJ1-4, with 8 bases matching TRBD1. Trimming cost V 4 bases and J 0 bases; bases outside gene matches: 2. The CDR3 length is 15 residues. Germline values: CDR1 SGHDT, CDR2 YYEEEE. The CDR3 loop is CASSGTGATNEKLFF. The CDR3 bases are TGTGCCAGCAGCGGGACAGGAGCAACTAATGAAAAACTGTTTTTT.

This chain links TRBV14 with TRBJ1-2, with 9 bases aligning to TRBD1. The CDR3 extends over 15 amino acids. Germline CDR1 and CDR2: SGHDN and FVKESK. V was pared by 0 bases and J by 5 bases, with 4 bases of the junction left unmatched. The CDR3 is CASSQDAGTGYGYTF. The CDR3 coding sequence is TGTGCCAGCAGCCAAGACGCCGGGACAGGGTATGGCTACACCTTC.

The DNA for the CDR3 is TGTGCCAGCAGCACCCCCCTCAACACCATATATTTT. Protein product: CASSTPLNTIYF. This chain joins TRBV13 and TRBJ1-3; the D is unclear. Between the trimmed V and J ends, which lost 5 bases and 7 bases, there was a span of 9 bases. Germline assignment: CDR1 PRHDT and CDR2 FYEKMQ (reference sequence). This CDR3 has 12 amino acids.